This entry features one T cell receptor beta chain sequence. This CDR3 spans 17 amino acids. The germline gives CDR1 MNHEY, CDR2 SMNVEV (reference sequence). This entry belongs to a study of CXCR3-negative and CXCR3-positive naive CD8 T cells. TRB cDNA was prepared as libraries by UMI-labeled 5' RACE. TCRdb derives one entry per CDR3 protein from the 5' RACE reads, leaving out DNA. The sample has 100,000 to 150,000 distinct CDR3 sequences, and its top ten clones hold nearly 0.5%. Sequenced input: naive CXCR3- CD8+ T cells from blood. Subset meaning: CD45RO-CCR7+CD27+CD95- naive CD8+ T cells lacking CXCR3 (TNR3-). V is TRBV27 and J is TRBJ1-1; the TCRdb D gene call, TRBD1, has no DNA to confirm it. This sequence was found in a human donor in good health. Some clones in this sample may be carry-over from other donors' samples. CDR3 protein: CASSLLARGTRTAEDFF.